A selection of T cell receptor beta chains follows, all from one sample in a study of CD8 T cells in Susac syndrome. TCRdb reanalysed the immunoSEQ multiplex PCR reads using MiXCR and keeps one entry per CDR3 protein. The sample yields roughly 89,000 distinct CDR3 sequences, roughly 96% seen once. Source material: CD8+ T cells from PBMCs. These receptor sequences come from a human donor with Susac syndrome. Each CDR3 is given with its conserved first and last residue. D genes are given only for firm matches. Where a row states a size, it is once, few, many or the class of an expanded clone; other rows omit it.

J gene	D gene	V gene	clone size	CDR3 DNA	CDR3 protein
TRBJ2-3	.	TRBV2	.	TGTGCCAGCAGTGTCGCAGGGTCAATAGAAGATACGCAGTATTTT	CASSVAGSIEDTQYF
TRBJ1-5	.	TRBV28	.	TGTGCCAGCAGCCAGACTCGGCCCCAGCATTTT	CASSQTRPQHF
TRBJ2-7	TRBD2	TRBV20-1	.	TGCAGTGCCCGCGGGGGTAGCGGGGGATCCTACGAGCAGTACTTC	CSARGGSGGSYEQYF
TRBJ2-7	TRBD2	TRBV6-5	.	TGTGCCAGCACCCGACTAGCGGGGGATGAGCAGTACTTC	CASTRLAGDEQYF
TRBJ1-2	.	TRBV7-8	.	TGTGCCAGCACCATCGTATCGGGGGCGTTCGATGGCTACACCTTC	CASTIVSGAFDGYTF
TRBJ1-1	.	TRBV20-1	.	TGCAGTGTTTCAGGACAGATGAACACTGAAGCTTTCTTT	CSVSGQMNTEAFF
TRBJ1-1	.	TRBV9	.	TGTGCCAGCAGCGCCCTCTTCGGGACTGAAGCTTTCTTT	CASSALFGTEAFF
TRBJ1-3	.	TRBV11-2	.	TGTGCCAGCAGCTTGAGTAGCTCTGGAAACACCATATATTTT	CASSLSSSGNTIYF
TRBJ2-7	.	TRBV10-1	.	TGCGCCAGCAGTGAGTCGATGACGTTGGAGCAGTACTTC	CASSESMTLEQYF
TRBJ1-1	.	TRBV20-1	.	TGCAGTGCTAGACCACCGCGAGGGACTGAAGCTTTCTTT	CSARPPRGTEAFF
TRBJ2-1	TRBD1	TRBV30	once	TGTGCCTGGAGCGGAGGACAGGGTACCTACAATGAGCAGTTCTTC	CAWSGGQGTYNEQFF
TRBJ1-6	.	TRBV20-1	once	TGCAGTGCTAGTAATCAGGGGTTGGGTTCACCCCTCCACTTT	CSASNQGLGSPLHF
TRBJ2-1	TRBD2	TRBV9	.	TGTGCCAGCAGCGTAGGTCAACGGAGCGGGATGCAGTTCTTC	CASSVGQRSGMQFF
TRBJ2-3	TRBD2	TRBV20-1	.	TGCAGTGCTAGATATCCAACCGGGACTAGCGGGATAGGAGATACGCAGTATTTT	CSARYPTGTSGIGDTQYF
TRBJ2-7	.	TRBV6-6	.	TGTGCCAGCAGCCCCACCACCTACGAGCAGTACTTC	CASSPTTYEQYF
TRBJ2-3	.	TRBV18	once	TGTGCCAGCTCACCCCGAGGGAGAATCGGGCAGTATTTT	CASSPRGRIGQYF
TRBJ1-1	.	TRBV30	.	TGTGCCTGGAGTGAATTCCAGGGAAACACTGAAGCTTTCTTT	CAWSEFQGNTEAFF
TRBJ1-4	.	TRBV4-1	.	TGCGCCAGCCGGCTACAGGAGTTCGCTAATGAAAAACTGTTTTTT	CASRLQEFANEKLFF
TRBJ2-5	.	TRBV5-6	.	TGTGCCAGCAGCTTGGGTACAGCACTATTACAAGAGACCCAGTACTTC	CASSLGTALLQETQYF
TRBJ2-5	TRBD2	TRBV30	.	TGTGCCTGGAGTCTATACTCGCCGGGGGGGCGGGAGACCCAGTACTTC	CAWSLYSPGGRETQYF
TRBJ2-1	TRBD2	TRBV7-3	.	TGTGCCAGCAGCTTAGATAGCGGGGGGCAAGGCTCCTACAATGAGCAGTTCTTC	CASSLDSGGQGSYNEQFF
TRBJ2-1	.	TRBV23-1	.	TGCGCCAGCAGTCAATTCGGGACACGATACATATACAATGAGCAGTTCTTC	CASSQFGTRYIYNEQFF
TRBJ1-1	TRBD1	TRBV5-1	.	TGCGCCAGCAGCGTTGTGAGGGGGCCAAACACTGAAGCTTTCTTT	CASSVVRGPNTEAFF
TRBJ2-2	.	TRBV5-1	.	TGCGCCAGCAGTAGGGGATTAAACACCGGGGAGCTGTTTTTT	CASSRGLNTGELFF
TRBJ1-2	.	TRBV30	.	TGTGCCTGGGACACCCCGGGGAACTATGGCTACACCTTC	CAWDTPGNYGYTF
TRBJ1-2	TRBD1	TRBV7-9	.	TGTGCCAGCAGCTCTTCAGGGGGGAGCTATGGCTACACCTTC	CASSSSGGSYGYTF
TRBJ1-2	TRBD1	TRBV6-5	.	TGTGCCAGCAGTCGAGACAGGGGGCATGATGGCTACACCTTC	CASSRDRGHDGYTF
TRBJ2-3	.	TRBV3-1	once	TGTGCCAGCAGCCAAGGGGAGCCTAGCACAGATACGCAGTATTTT	CASSQGEPSTDTQYF
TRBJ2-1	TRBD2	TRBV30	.	TGTGCCTGGAGTGTCGGACTAGTGGGCGATGAGCAGTTCTTC	CAWSVGLVGDEQFF
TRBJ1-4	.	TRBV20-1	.	TGCAGTGCTAGGTGGGGGCAAGGACGGGAAAAACTGTTTTTT	CSARWGQGREKLFF
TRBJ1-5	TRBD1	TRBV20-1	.	TGCAGTGCTCGGAAGGACAGGGGGTATAGCAATCAGCCCCAGCATTTT	CSARKDRGYSNQPQHF
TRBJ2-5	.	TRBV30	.	TGTGCCTGGAGGAGTTGGGGGGAGACCCAGTACTTC	CAWRSWGETQYF
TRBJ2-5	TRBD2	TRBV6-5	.	TGTGCCAGCAGTACGGTCGGGGGGGAGACCCAGTACTTC	CASSTVGGETQYF
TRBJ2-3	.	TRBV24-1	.	TGTGCCACCAGTGATTTGAGGGGCAGTCAGTATTTT	CATSDLRGSQYF
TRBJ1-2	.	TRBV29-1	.	TGCAGCGTTGAGGGACCCAGGGGAGGGAACTATGGCTACACCTTC	CSVEGPRGGNYGYTF
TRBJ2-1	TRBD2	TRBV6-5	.	TGTGCCAGCAGTTCTCTGACTAGCGGAACTTATTACAATGAGCAGTTCTTC	CASSSLTSGTYYNEQFF
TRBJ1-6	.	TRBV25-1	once	TGTGCCAGCAGTCCCAGGTCCGGGACCGACCATTCACCCCTCCACTTT	CASSPRSGTDHSPLHF
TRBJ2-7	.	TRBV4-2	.	TGTGCCAGCAGCCAAGCCCAACAAAGTACCTACGAGCAGTACTTC	CASSQAQQSTYEQYF
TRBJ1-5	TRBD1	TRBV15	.	TGTGCCACCAGCCCCGGGACAGCTTTTAGCAATCAGCCCCAGCATTTT	CATSPGTAFSNQPQHF
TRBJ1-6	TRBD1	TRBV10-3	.	TGTGCCATCAGTGAGTTACGACAGGGGTTGAGTAATTCACCCCTCCACTTT	CAISELRQGLSNSPLHF
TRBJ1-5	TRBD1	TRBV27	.	TGTGCCAGCAGTCTAGGGACAGGCCTTAGCAATCAGCCCCAGCATTTT	CASSLGTGLSNQPQHF
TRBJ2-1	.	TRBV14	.	TGTGCCAGCAGCCATCTGGCGGGGGCCGACAATGAGCAGTTCTTC	CASSHLAGADNEQFF
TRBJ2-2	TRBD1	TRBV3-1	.	TGTGCCACCCTCGGACAGGGGGCCGTAAACACCGGGGAGCTGTTTTTT	CATLGQGAVNTGELFF
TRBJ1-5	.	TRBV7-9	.	TGTGCCAGCAGCCTTACCAACGGGCCCCAGCATTTT	CASSLTNGPQHF
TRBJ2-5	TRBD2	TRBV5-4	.	TGTGCCAGCAGCAAATCTAGCGGGGGGGTCCAAGAGACCCAGTACTTC	CASSKSSGGVQETQYF
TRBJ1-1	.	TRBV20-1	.	TGCAGTGCTAGAGATCGGCAGTCAACTGAAGCTTTCTTT	CSARDRQSTEAFF
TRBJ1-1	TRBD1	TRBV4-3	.	TGCGCCAGCAGCCAAGTAACGACAGGGCTGAACACTGAAGCTTTCTTT	CASSQVTTGLNTEAFF
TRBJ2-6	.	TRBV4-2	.	TGTGCCAGCAGCCAAGAAGCTAGAGGGCCTAGCTCTGGGGCCAACGTCCTGACTTTC	CASSQEARGPSSGANVLTF
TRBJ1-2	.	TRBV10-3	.	TGTGCCATCAGTGAGTCGGGGGGACCCCTCAATGGCTACACCTTC	CAISESGGPLNGYTF
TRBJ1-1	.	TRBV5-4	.	TGTGCCAGCAGCCCTTCGAGGATGAACACTGAAGCTTTCTTT	CASSPSRMNTEAFF
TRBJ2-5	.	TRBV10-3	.	TGTGCCATCAGTGAGTCCCGGACCCAGTACTTC	CAISESRTQYF
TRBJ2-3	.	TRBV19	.	TGTGCCACCCATTTAGGGGATACGCAGTATTTT	CATHLGDTQYF